Following are 2 T cell receptor beta chains from one sample sequenced in a study of blood T cell repertoires in COVID-19. Clones were sequenced by immunoSEQ multiplex PCR, and TCRdb holds only the in-frame ones, with some missing. The sample records 200,000 to 250,000 clones, roughly 81% being singletons. Source material: peripheral blood. Source of these receptors: a man in his fifties with acute or convalescent COVID-19.

V usage is TRBV27 and J usage is TRBJ1-1, with a possible D match to TRBD1 (5 bases). V lost 5 bases and J lost 4, with 11 bases in between. The CDR3 sequence is 13 residues long. CDR1 MNHEY and CDR2 SMNVEV come from the germline V gene (reference sequence). CDR3 coding DNA: TGTGCCAGCAGTGAAGGGGATGGCACTGAAGCTTTCTTT. Protein: CASSEGDGTEAFF.

The chain's CDR3 is CASSPGDRSLFYGYTF. CDR3 bases: TGTGCCAGCAGTCCGGGGGACAGATCCCTTTTCTATGGCTACACCTTC. The V gene is TRBV27, the J gene TRBJ1-2, with 7 positions matching TRBD1. This CDR3 is built from 16 residues. The J segment lost 4 bases and the V segment lost 5 bases, leaving 13 bases of the junction unmatched. Germline V gene lookup returns CDR1 MNHEY and CDR2 SMNVEV (reference sequence).